This paragraph covers one TCR beta chain sequence. This sample is part of a study of fetal regulatory T cell absence and autoimmunity. This CDR3 has 16 amino acids. Trimming removed 2 bases at V and 2 bases at J, with 13 bases between. CDR1 MNHNS and CDR2 SASEGT come from the germline V gene. Sequencing was at survey level. Sequencing was performed with immunoSEQ multiplex PCR; in TCRdb, only in-frame clones are kept and a portion is missing. In the table there are around 100,000 clones, approximately 75% of which are singletons. V and J are TRBV6-1 and TRBJ1-5; D may be TRBD1 (6 bases). The sequence came from a male donor with IPEX syndrome. Source material: pancreas tissue. The CDR3 DNA reads as TGTGCCAGCAGTGAATGGGCAGGGGCGGGCAATCAGCCCCAGCATTTT. This sequence encodes CASSEWAGAGNQPQHF.